Following are 14 T cell receptor beta chains from one sample sequenced in a study of post-analysis software for immune sequencing data (dated by TCRdb to 2013 to 2016). The paper as a whole reports these results and caveats: Patients showed significantly higher frequencies than controls for five TRBV segments, among them TRBV5-6, TRBV5-1 and TRBV20-1.

No antigens are known for them. The library was built by means of PCR. These reads were obtained on an Illumina HiSeq 2500. Unique molecular identifiers were incorporated into TCR beta cDNA libraries to reduce PCR and sequencing biases. TCRdb itself trimmed the public reads at Q25 with fastp, ran MiXCR and retained productive beta chains. Rows merge per CDR3 protein into single entries with the most common DNA and genes. The sample profile shows roughly 400,000 distinct CDR3 sequences; roughly 38% of them were found once. Approximately 7.7% of the sample belongs to the ten largest clones. Specimen: blood. These receptors originate from a girl aged 2 to 10 with multiple sclerosis.

Note on this clonotype: Mismatch with germline at one junction end may stem from a read error. The chain recombines TRBV7-9 with TRBJ2-5, with a tentative D call TRBD1 (5 bases). Germline V gene lookup returns CDR1 SEHNR and CDR2 FQNEAQ (reference sequence). CDR3 size: 14 residues. CDR3 amino acids: CASSEVPGQEAQYF. In nucleotides, the CDR3 is TGTGCCAGCAGCGAGGTTCCAGGGCAAGAGGCCCAGTACTTC.

The CDR3 reads CASRTGPQRGATTYGNTEAFF. CDR3 bases: TGTGCCAGCCGGACAGGGCCACAGCGCGGGGCGACCACTTATGGGAACACTGAAGCTTTCTTT. The chain couples TRBV11-1 to TRBJ1-1; 8 nucleotides agree with TRBD1. The CDR3 consists of 21 residues. V lost 8 bases to trimming and J lost 1 base; unmatched junction nucleotides: 27. CDR1 SGHAT and CDR2 FQDESV come from the germline V gene (reference sequence).

V is TRBV7-9 and J is TRBJ1-2; no clear D gene. CDR1 is SEHNR and CDR2 is FQNEAQ in the germline V gene (reference sequence). CDR3 length: 13 amino acids. V was trimmed by 1 base and J by 4 bases, leaving 7 bases between them. As DNA, the CDR3 is TGTGCCAGCAGCTTAGTTGTAGGCTATGGCTACACCTTC. Translated: CASSLVVGYGYTF.

This clonotype was observed a handful of times. This chain links TRBV5-1 with TRBJ2-1; 9 bases match TRBD2. The CDR3 totals 13 residues. The ends lost 3 bases at V and 6 bases at J; junction bases unmatched: 1. Germline CDR1 is SGHRS and CDR2 is YFSETQ. As DNA, the CDR3 is TGCGCCAGCAGCTGGACTAGCGTCAATGAGCAGTTCTTC. Its translation: CASSWTSVNEQFF.

The table lists this clonotype with many counts. CDR3: CSVVGDSTEAFF. CDR3 nucleotide sequence: TGCAGCGTTGTTGGGGATAGTACTGAAGCTTTCTTT. The V gene is TRBV29-1, the J gene TRBJ1-1; no definite D call. Germline values: CDR1 SQVTM, CDR2 ANQGSEA. The CDR3 is made up of 12 amino acids. Trimming removed 4 bases at V and 5 bases at J, with 11 bases between.

This clonotype was picked up a small number of times. J is TRBJ2-7 and V is TRBV12-3 or TRBV12-4; possibly TRBD1 or TRBD2 for D (5 bases each). The ends were cut back, 3 bases at V and 3 bases at J, with 15 bases in the middle. The CDR3 covers 15 residues. This CDR3 reads CASSFAGAGDYEQYF. CDR3 nucleotides: TGTGCCAGCAGTTTTGCCGGGGCCGGGGACTACGAGCAGTACTTC.

V gene TRBV29-1 combines with J gene TRBJ2-1; TRBD2 matches 7 bases. The V segment lost 7 bases and the J segment 8 bases; nucleotides outside the gene matches: 11. The CDR3 consists of 13 residues. Germline lookup yields CDR1 SQVTM and CDR2 ANQGSEA. CDR3 loop: CSAAMAGVDEQFF. In nucleotides, the CDR3 is TGCAGCGCCGCAATGGCGGGAGTGGATGAGCAGTTCTTC.

This clonotype was picked up a small number of times. The chain uses TRBV7-9 and TRBJ2-7, with 8 bases fitting TRBD1. Germline assignment: CDR1 SEHNR and CDR2 FQNEAQ (reference sequence). Germline trimming cut 5 bases from V and 0 bases from J; bases unmatched to any gene: 12. The length of the CDR3 is 17 residues. CDR3 sequence (DNA): TGTGCCAGCAGCCCTATCTGGGGGACAGGAGTCTCCTACGAGCAGTACTTC. As protein: CASSPIWGTGVSYEQYF.

In this sample, this clonotype turned up a few times. The CDR3 DNA reads TGCGCCAGCAGCTTCGAATCTAACTCCTACGAGCAGTACTTC. It encodes CASSFESNSYEQYF. J is TRBJ2-7 and V is TRBV5-1; D remains unclear. The CDR3 sequence is 14 residues long. Deletions cut 2 bases from V and 0 bases from J, with 9 bases between. CDR1 is SGHRS, CDR2 YFSETQ, per germline.

This clonotype has a single count. V is TRBV5-1 and J is TRBJ2-1; TRBD1 matches at 8 bases. Losses at the gene ends were 7 bases for V and 1 base for J; bases not matched to a gene: 4. The CDR3 has 14 residues. Germline V gene sequence: CDR1 SGHRS, CDR2 YFSETQ. As DNA, the CDR3 is TGCGCCAGCCATGGGACAGGATCCTACAATGAGCAGTTCTTC. It codes for CASHGTGSYNEQFF.

This chain joins TRBV20-1 and TRBJ2-3, with D possibly being TRBD1 or TRBD2 (5 bases each). With 6 bases removed from V and 5 bases from J, the gap between germline ends came to 18 bases. The CDR3 spans 14 residues. Germline V gives CDR1 DFQATT, CDR2 SNEGSKA (reference sequence). CDR3 loop: CSATRGGRGDTQYF. DNA for the CDR3: TGCAGTGCCACTCGTGGGGGACGAGGAGATACGCAGTATTTT.

The V gene is TRBV20-1, the J gene TRBJ2-1, with 10 bases that match TRBD2. This CDR3 contains 15 residues. CDR1 DFQATT and CDR2 SNEGSKA come from the germline V gene (reference sequence). Trimming cost V 4 bases and J 1 base; bases outside gene matches: 4. Here the CDR3 reads CSATSGSPSYNEQFF. CDR3 coding DNA: TGCAGTGCTACTAGCGGGAGCCCTTCCTACAATGAGCAGTTCTTC.

The rearrangement links TRBV6-6 to TRBJ1-2; D may be TRBD1 (6 bases). The ends were cut back, 0 bases at V and 10 bases at J, with 15 bases in the middle. From germline, CDR1 is MNHNY and CDR2 SVGAGI (reference sequence). The CDR3 is 14 residues long. The CDR3 region is CASSYSADGGLYTF. In nucleotides, the CDR3 is TGTGCCAGCAGTTACTCGGCTGACGGGGGGCTCTACACCTTC.

This clonotype was observed a few times. The V and J genes are TRBV3-1 and TRBJ2-7; 7 bases agree with TRBD2. Germline CDR1 reads LGHDT; CDR2 reads YNNKEL (reference sequence). J was trimmed by 12 bases and V by 0 bases; bases with no gene match: 14. This CDR3 contains 15 residues. Here the CDR3 DNA reads TGTGCCAGCAGCCAAGATACGGGAGGTTGGCCAAGGGTGTACTTC. Translation: CASSQDTGGWPRVYF.